A single sample gave rise to the 17 T cell receptor beta chains below, sequenced in a study of T-cell memory formation after mild COVID-19. MiXCR was run by TCRdb on the 5' RACE reads, yielding one entry per CDR3 protein. The data hold under 650,000 distinct CDR3 sequences, with about 20% observed a single time. The sample taken for sequencing was PBMCs or a T cell subset sorted from them (not recorded which). These receptors all stem from an adult woman who had mild COVID-19 (a few samples of this study predate the infection). Cell type and time point are not known.

V and J are TRBV7-8 and TRBJ2-1, with D perhaps matching TRBD2 (6 bases). The V gene's germline CDR1 is SGHVS and CDR2 FQNEAQ. The CDR3 extends over 15 amino acids. The V end lost 6 bases, the J end lost 5 bases, and 17 bases lay between the germline ends. This CDR3 is CASRDTGTVHNEQFF. CDR3 coding DNA: TGTGCCAGCAGGGATACCGGGACTGTCCACAATGAGCAGTTCTTC. The full variable domain, in which reference TRBV7-8 and TRBJ2-1 provide the parts outside the CDR3, is GAGVSQSPRYKVAKRGQDVALRCDPISGHVSLFWYQQALGQGPEFLTYFQNEAQLDKSGLPSDRFFAERPEGSVSTLKIQRTQQEDSAVYLCASRDTGTVHNEQFFGPGTRLTVL.

This clonotype was observed at least ten times. The chain couples TRBV7-3 to TRBJ2-1, with 8 bases aligning to TRBD1. The CDR3 spans 15 residues. Germline CDR1 is SGHTA and CDR2 is FQGTGA. Trimming took 4 bases from V and 4 from J; bases not matched to a gene: 6. CDR3 DNA: TGTGCCAGCAGCTACGGGACAGGAGCTTACAATGAGCAGTTCTTC. The encoded protein is CASSYGTGAYNEQFF.

The chain links TRBV6-2 or TRBV6-3 to TRBJ1-1; tentative D call: TRBD1 (5 bases). V lost 5 bases to trimming and J lost 1 base, with 20 bases between them. CDR1 and CDR2 from the germline V gene are MNHEY and SVGEGT. The CDR3 covers 17 residues. CDR3 nucleotide sequence: TGTGCCAGCAGTATCTTTCTGGCTCGGGGGGAGAACACTGAAGCTTTCTTT. Encoded protein: CASSIFLARGENTEAFF.

A few counts support this clonotype. The rearrangement links TRBV24-1 to TRBJ2-3; 9 bases fit TRBD2. CDR3 size: 15 residues. Germline values: CDR1 KGHDR, CDR2 SFDVKD. Trimming took 3 bases from V and 2 from J; bases not matched to a gene: 2. CDR3 coding DNA: TGTGCCACCAGTGATCTAGCGGGAAACACAGATACGCAGTATTTT. Its protein is CATSDLAGNTDTQYF.

This clonotype was detected a few times. The chain is built from TRBV5-1 and TRBJ2-5; D possibly corresponds to TRBD2 (5 bases). There are 16 residues in the CDR3. Germline V lookup: CDR1 SGHRS, CDR2 YFSETQ. Between the trimmed V and J ends, which lost 4 bases and 0 bases, there was a span of 16 bases. CDR3 in DNA: TGCGCCAGCAGCGAGGCGGGTCCCCTATACCAAGAGACCCAGTACTTC. It is translated as CASSEAGPLYQETQYF.

Only a few counts were recorded for this clonotype. The V and J genes are TRBV14 and TRBJ1-1; 8 nucleotides agree with TRBD1. The CDR3 is 16 residues long. CDR1 and CDR2 (germline): SGHDN, FVKESK. The V segment lost 3 bases and the J segment 5 bases; nucleotides outside the gene matches: 11. CDR3: CASSHLPRQGRTEAFF. The CDR3 DNA reads TGTGCCAGCAGCCACCTCCCCCGACAGGGGCGAACTGAAGCTTTCTTT.

This clonotype was observed a handful of times. The chain links TRBV18 to TRBJ2-3; 7 nucleotides line up with TRBD1. This CDR3 is 16 amino acids long. V was pared by 2 bases and J by 1 base, with 6 bases of the junction left unmatched. Germline V gene lookup returns CDR1 KGHSH and CDR2 LQKENI. In DNA form, the CDR3 reads TGTGCCAGCTCACCAAGGGGCCAGGGGGGCACAGATACGCAGTATTTT. It yields the protein CASSPRGQGGTDTQYF.

In this sample, this clonotype turned up a few times. The chain links TRBV5-4 to TRBJ2-2, with D tentatively TRBD2 (6 bases). V was shortened by 3 bases and J by 3 bases, with 12 bases between the two germline ends. The CDR3 loop spans 15 amino acids. The V gene's germline CDR1 is SGHNT and CDR2 YYREEE (reference sequence). The DNA of the CDR3 is TGTGCCAGCAGCTCATGGGGGACTGACACCGGGGAGCTGTTTTTT. It translates to CASSSWGTDTGELFF. Full variable domain (outside the CDR3, taken from reference TRBV5-4 and TRBJ2-2): ETGVTQSPTHLIKTRGQQVTLRCSSQSGHNTVSWYQQALGQGPQFIFQYYREEENGRGNFPPRFSGLQFPNYSSELNVNALELDDSALYLCASSSWGTDTGELFFGEGSRLTVL.

This clonotype was counted a few times. V usage is TRBV6-5 and J usage is TRBJ1-2; 8 nucleotides match TRBD1. Germline assignment: CDR1 MNHEY and CDR2 SVGAGI. The CDR3 loop spans 15 amino acids. Losses at the gene ends were 6 bases for V and 4 bases for J; bases not matched to a gene: 10. The CDR3 region has the DNA TGTGCCAGCAGCCCTATGGACAGGGTATTCTATGGCTACACCTTC. Translation: CASSPMDRVFYGYTF.

The V gene is TRBV7-8, the J gene TRBJ2-1; 10 bases fit TRBD2. The CDR3 sequence is 16 residues long. The germline CDR1 and CDR2 sequences are SGHVS and FQNEAQ. V shed 5 bases and J 0 bases; nucleotides not matched to a gene: 4. In DNA form, the CDR3 reads TGTGCCAGCAGCCCAGGACTAGCGGTCTCCTACAATGAGCAGTTCTTC. The encoded protein is CASSPGLAVSYNEQFF.

The CDR3 sequence: CAISVKGPYGYTF. In DNA form, the CDR3 reads TGTGCCATCAGTGTTAAAGGGCCTTATGGCTACACCTTC. V gene TRBV10-3 combines with J gene TRBJ1-2; D gene ambiguous. The CDR3 has 13 amino acids. Between the trimmed V and J ends, which lost 4 bases and 5 bases, there was a span of 11 bases. Per the germline V gene, CDR1 is ENHRY and CDR2 is SYGVKD.

This clonotype was observed at least ten times. At one boundary the junction diverges from the germline segment, which might be a read error. The chain couples TRBV7-2 to TRBJ2-1; 11 positions agree with TRBD2. The germline V gene has CDR1 SGHTA and CDR2 FQGNSA. The CDR3 runs 12 residues. The CDR3 is CASSSGLAEDVF. Here the CDR3 DNA reads TGTGCCAGCAGTTCGGGACTAGCGGAAGATGTCTTC.

This clonotype was counted a few times. The rearrangement links TRBV7-2 to TRBJ1-5; D is undetermined. This CDR3 contains 12 residues. Germline V lookup: CDR1 SGHTA, CDR2 FQGNSA. V lost 5 bases to trimming and J lost 6 bases, with 8 bases between them. CDR3 residues: CASSPPSQPQHF. In nucleotides, the CDR3 is TGTGCCAGCAGCCCCCCGTCTCAGCCCCAGCATTTT.

This clonotype came up a few times. The chain joins TRBV10-3 to TRBJ2-6; 8 positions agree with TRBD1. CDR3 length equals 15 residues. Germline CDR1 is ENHRY and CDR2 is SYGVKD. J was trimmed by 2 bases and V by 6 bases; bases with no gene match: 3. Here the CDR3 reads CAISPQGAGANVLTF. As DNA, the CDR3 is TGTGCCATCAGCCCACAGGGGGCTGGGGCCAACGTCCTGACTTTC.

This chain connects TRBV4-1 to TRBJ2-7; perhaps TRBD1 as D (5 bases). CDR1 MGHRA and CDR2 YSYEKL come from the germline V gene. The CDR3 totals 15 residues. Trimming cost V 0 bases and J 2 bases, with 11 bases left between them. This CDR3 reads CASSQEDSMAYEQYF. CDR3 sequence (DNA): TGCGCCAGCAGCCAAGAAGACAGCATGGCCTACGAGCAGTACTTC.

This clonotype has a handful of counts. This chain joins TRBV6-5 and TRBJ2-7, with 8 bases matching TRBD1. CDR3 length: 17 amino acids. Germline CDR1 reads MNHEY; CDR2 reads SVGAGI. V lost 0 bases, J lost 1 base, and 8 bases stayed unmatched. CDR3 nucleotide sequence: TGTGCCAGCAGTTACTCCTCCGGACAGGGCGTTTCCTACGAGCAGTACTTC. It is translated as CASSYSSGQGVSYEQYF.

This clonotype came up a few times. The J gene is TRBJ2-3, the V gene TRBV28, with a weak D call TRBD1 (6 bases). This CDR3 is built from 16 residues. Trimming shortened V by 3 bases and J by 2 bases, and 15 bases separated the two germline ends. Germline V gene sequence: CDR1 MDHEN, CDR2 SYDVKM. The CDR3 sequence is CASSLLVGQNTDTQYF. DNA for the CDR3: TGTGCCAGCAGTTTGTTGGTTGGACAGAACACAGATACGCAGTATTTT.